What follows are 31 T cell receptor beta chains derived from one specimen sequenced in a study of blood T cell repertoires in COVID-19. Assay: immunoSEQ multiplex PCR; the TCRdb copy retains only in-frame clones and omits some. The sample holds roughly 300,000 clones; under 95% are singletons and the top ten take less than 20%. Specimen: PBMCs or T cells enriched from blood (not recorded which). The receptor set was obtained from a woman aged 25 to 39 who had recovered from COVID-19.

The chain uses TRBV20-1 and TRBJ1-1, with D possibly matching TRBD1 (5 bases). The CDR3 runs to 11 residues. Germline CDR1 DFQATT, CDR2 SNEGSKA (reference sequence). Trimming cost V 3 bases and J 8 bases, with 10 bases left between them. The CDR3 nucleotides read TGCAGTGCTAGGGTCAGGGTCGAAGCTTTCTTT. Amino acids: CSARVRVEAFF.

The V gene is TRBV18, the J gene TRBJ2-5; tentative D call: TRBD2 (5 bases). Germline V lookup: CDR1 KGHSH, CDR2 LQKENI. The CDR3 runs 18 residues. Trimming removed 3 bases from V and 4 bases from J, with 24 bases in between. This CDR3 reads CASSPVRQRVTQIETQYF. CDR3 nucleotide sequence: TGTGCCAGCTCACCGGTAAGGCAGAGGGTAACCCAGATAGAGACCCAGTACTTC.

This chain connects TRBV6-5 to TRBJ2-7, with TRBD1 identical over 10 bases. CDR1 MNHEY and CDR2 SVGAGI come from the germline V gene. The J segment lost 5 bases and the V segment lost 4 bases, leaving 5 bases of the junction unmatched. The CDR3 is 14 amino acids. This CDR3 is CASSSTGTGDEQYF. The DNA of the CDR3 is TGTGCCAGCAGTTCCACCGGGACAGGGGACGAGCAGTACTTC.

The genes are TRBV7-8 and TRBJ1-6; 9 bases agree with TRBD1. The CDR3 loop spans 15 amino acids. V dropped 4 bases and J dropped 12; count of bases not matched to a gene: 10. Germline CDR1 SGHVS, CDR2 FQNEAQ. CDR3 sequence: CASSSSGGQGRPLHF. The CDR3 region has the DNA TGTGCCAGCAGCTCAAGCGGGGGACAGGGACGACCCCTCCACTTT.

The chain recombines TRBV3-1 (or the pseudogene TRBV3-2) with TRBJ2-3, with D hard to call. This CDR3 comprises 15 residues. Trimming took 4 bases from V and 2 from J, leaving 13 bases between them. Germline-derived CDR1 and CDR2 are LGHDT and YNNKEL (reference sequence). For the CDR3, the DNA is TGTGCCAGCAGCCCCGTACGGGTTCCCACAGATACGCAGTATTTT. It encodes CASSPVRVPTDTQYF.

This chain joins TRBV7-2 and TRBJ1-1; the match to TRBD1 covers 7 bases. In germline, CDR1 is SGHTA, CDR2 FQGNSA. The V segment lost 4 bases and the J segment 4 bases; nucleotides outside the gene matches: 6. The CDR3 spans 14 residues. The CDR3 bases are TGTGCCAGCAGCTCCAGGGGGTTGGGCACTGAAGCTTTCTTT. It encodes CASSSRGLGTEAFF.

The chain carries TRBV5-1 and TRBJ2-1; a weak D match, TRBD2 (5 bases). The length of the CDR3 is 14 residues. The germline gives CDR1 SGHRS, CDR2 YFSETQ. Trimming took 0 bases from V and 2 from J, leaving 6 bases between them. In DNA form, the CDR3 reads TGCGCCAGCAGCTTGGATAGCGCCTACAATGAGCAGTTCTTC. This gives the protein CASSLDSAYNEQFF. The whole variable domain, remainder taken from reference TRBV5-1 and TRBJ2-1, is KAGVTQTPRYLIKTRGQQVTLSCSPISGHRSVSWYQQTPGQGLQFLFEYFSETQRNKGNFPGRFSGRQFSNSRSEMNVSTLELGDSALYLCASSLDSAYNEQFFGPGTRLTVL.

The chain carries TRBV7-2 and TRBJ1-3, with 8 bases matching TRBD1. Germline CDR1 and CDR2: SGHTA and FQGNSA. This CDR3 spans 15 amino acids. Trimming cost V 5 bases and J 3 bases; bases outside gene matches: 6. The CDR3 protein is CASSVQGAGGNTIYF. CDR3 bases: TGTGCCAGCAGCGTTCAGGGGGCAGGTGGAAACACCATATATTTT.

For the CDR3, the DNA is TGTGCCAGCAGCCCCCGAGAAGGGGGCTATGGAGAGACCCAGTACTTC. Protein sequence: CASSPREGGYGETQYF. The V and J genes are TRBV5-5 and TRBJ2-5; 7 positions agree with TRBD1. CDR1 is SGHKS, CDR2 YYEKEE, per germline (reference sequence). This CDR3 is 16 amino acids long. V shed 4 bases, J shed 4 bases, and the junction held 13 bases outside the gene matches.

The chain carries TRBV5-4 and TRBJ2-6; D not certain. CDR1 SGHNT and CDR2 YYREEE come from the germline V gene (reference sequence). V was shortened by 0 bases and J by 2 bases, with 12 bases between the two germline ends. The CDR3 covers 17 residues. This chain's CDR3 is CASSLASNSPGANVLTF. In nucleotides, the CDR3 is TGTGCCAGCAGCTTGGCCTCGAACAGTCCTGGGGCCAACGTCCTGACTTTC.

The chain couples TRBV29-1 to TRBJ2-2; D uncertain. CDR1 is SQVTM, CDR2 ANQGSEA, per germline. The CDR3 has 16 amino acids. The CDR3 DNA reads as TGCAGTGTGGCGGCCAGTCCCCTGACGGACACCGGGGAGCTGTTTTTT. Amino acids: CSVAASPLTDTGELFF.

This sequence joins TRBV28 and TRBJ1-1; TRBD1 might be the D (5 bases). Germline CDR1 is MDHEN and CDR2 is SYDVKM. CDR3 size: 13 residues. V lost 0 bases, J lost 6 bases, and 8 bases lay in between. CDR3 nucleotides: TGTGCCAGCAGTTTATGGACAGTGCCTGAAGCTTTCTTT. Protein product: CASSLWTVPEAFF.

The chain employs TRBV6-5 and TRBJ1-1, with 10 bases lining up with TRBD1. The CDR3 is 15 residues long. Per germline, CDR1 MNHEY and CDR2 SVGAGI. After removal of 8 bases from V and 1 base from J, the junction contained 7 bases not matched to a gene. The CDR3 region has the DNA TGTGCCAGCCTCACCAGGACAGGGGGGAACACTGAAGCTTTCTTT. Protein sequence: CASLTRTGGNTEAFF.

The CDR3 DNA sequence: TGTGCCAGCTCACCATTCGACAGGGAGTTTGGCTATGGCTACACCTTC. As protein: CASSPFDREFGYGYTF. The V call is TRBV18, the J call TRBJ1-2, with TRBD1 matching over 7 bases. The germline V gene encodes CDR1 KGHSH and CDR2 LQKENI. This CDR3 is 16 amino acids long. V shed 2 bases and J 4 bases; nucleotides not matched to a gene: 10.

The genes are TRBV19 and TRBJ2-3; 13 bases line up with TRBD2. Germline V gene lookup returns CDR1 LNHDA and CDR2 SQIVND (reference sequence). The ends lost 6 bases at V and 3 bases at J; junction bases unmatched: 12. This CDR3 spans 18 amino acids. The CDR3: CASSETKTSGGLTDTQYF. The CDR3 coding sequence is TGTGCCAGTAGCGAAACGAAGACTAGCGGGGGGTTAACAGATACGCAGTATTTT. Together with reference TRBV19 and TRBJ2-3, the CDR3 gives the full variable domain: DGGITQSPKYLFRKEGQNVTLSCEQNLNHDAMYWYRQDPGQGLRLIYYSQIVNDFQKGDIAEGYSVSREKKESFPLTVTSAQKNPTAFYLCASSETKTSGGLTDTQYFGPGTRLTVL.

V gene TRBV6-5 combines with J gene TRBJ2-7, with D perhaps TRBD1 (5 bases). Germline CDR1 reads MNHEY; CDR2 reads SVGAGI. This CDR3 has 14 amino acids. V dropped 7 bases and J dropped 2 bases, with 15 bases sitting between them. This chain's CDR3 is CASTPGSTAYEQYF. The DNA of the CDR3 is TGTGCCAGCACTCCAGGGTCTACGGCCTACGAGCAGTACTTC.

This clone has ten or more counts. The chain carries TRBV11-2 and TRBJ2-7, with 8 bases matching TRBD2. Trimming removed 7 bases from V and 3 bases from J; junction bases left unmatched: 8. From germline, CDR1 is SGHAT and CDR2 FQNNGV. This CDR3 spans 14 amino acids. Here the CDR3 reads CASTQPSGGYEQYF. For the CDR3, the DNA is TGTGCCAGCACCCAACCCAGCGGGGGCTACGAGCAGTACTTC.

The chain recombines TRBV7-2 with TRBJ2-6; TRBD2 might be the D (7 bases). Germline V gene lookup returns CDR1 SGHTA and CDR2 FQGNSA. V dropped 2 bases and J dropped 3 bases, with 11 bases sitting between them. The CDR3 is 16 amino acids. The CDR3 protein is CASSLNGGHGANVLTF. The CDR3, as DNA: TGTGCCAGCAGCTTAAACGGGGGGCATGGGGCCAACGTCCTGACTTTC.

This clone was observed a handful of times. The rearrangement uses TRBV29-1 and TRBJ1-2; TRBD1 might be the D (5 bases). This CDR3 is 13 amino acids long. Germline V gene lookup returns CDR1 SQVTM and CDR2 ANQGSEA. Between the trimmed V and J ends, which lost 4 bases and 5 bases, there was a span of 14 bases. This chain's CDR3 is CSVANPDRYGYTF. The CDR3 nucleotides read TGCAGCGTTGCCAACCCCGACAGATATGGCTACACCTTC.

V and J are TRBV9 and TRBJ1-3; no clear D. The germline V gene encodes CDR1 SGDLS and CDR2 YYNGEE. This CDR3 region has 14 residues. V lost 4 bases, J lost 6 bases, and 14 bases lay in between. For the CDR3, the DNA is TGTGCCAGCAGCCCAGCCCCGGGATTAAACACCATATATTTT. Translating it yields CASSPAPGLNTIYF.

V and J are TRBV6-2 or TRBV6-3 and TRBJ2-7; no clear D gene. CDR1 and CDR2 (germline): MNHEY, SVGEGT. The CDR3 totals 13 residues. V was shortened by 4 bases and J by 3 bases, with 10 bases between the two germline ends. The CDR3 region is CASSFSADYEQYF. The DNA for the CDR3 is TGTGCCAGCAGTTTCTCTGCAGACTACGAGCAGTACTTC.

The rearrangement links TRBV7-6 to TRBJ2-2, with TRBD1 matching over 9 bases. Trimming removed 5 bases from V and 5 bases from J; junction bases left unmatched: 12. This CDR3 is built from 17 residues. Germline V gene lookup returns CDR1 SGHVS and CDR2 FNYEAQ. For the CDR3, the DNA is TGTGCCAGCAGCCACTCCGGGACAGGGAGGGAAACCGGGGAGCTGTTTTTT. This encodes CASSHSGTGRETGELFF.

The rearrangement joins TRBV7-9 to TRBJ2-7, with TRBD2 matching over 10 bases. V was clipped by 5 bases and J by 5 bases; unmatched bases: 9. Germline V CDR1 and CDR2: SEHNR, FQNEAQ (reference sequence). The CDR3 runs 15 residues. The CDR3 nucleotides read TGTGCCAGCAGCCCCTCTAGCGGGAGTCCCAACGAGCAGTACTTC. Protein: CASSPSSGSPNEQYF.

This chain connects TRBV6-6 to TRBJ1-4; 9 bases fit TRBD1. The CDR3 is 15 residues long. The V and J ends lost 8 bases and 1 base, in that order; junction bases with no gene match: 5. Per the germline V gene, CDR1 is MNHNY and CDR2 is SVGAGI (reference sequence). CDR3 in DNA: TGTGCCAGCTCACAGGGGGCAGGAACTAATGAAAAACTGTTTTTT. Translating gives CASSQGAGTNEKLFF.

The sample holds a few counts of this clone. The genes are TRBV4-2 and TRBJ2-1; D unresolved. This CDR3 has 12 residues. V gave up 4 bases and J gave up 6 bases, with 7 bases separating them. Germline values: CDR1 LGHNA, CDR2 YNFKEQ. The CDR3 nucleotides read TGTGCCAGCAGCCGAAATAGCAATGAGCAGTTCTTC. Translated, it gives CASSRNSNEQFF.

The chain links TRBV10-3 to TRBJ2-5, with TRBD2 matching 9 bases. V shed 7 bases and J 1 base; nucleotides not matched to a gene: 13. CDR1 and CDR2 from the germline V gene are ENHRY and SYGVKD. The CDR3 is 17 amino acids. CDR3 region: CAIKAPSGKGAQETQYF. DNA for the CDR3: TGTGCCATCAAGGCCCCTAGCGGGAAAGGAGCCCAAGAGACCCAGTACTTC.

V usage is TRBV5-1 and J usage is TRBJ1-4; 8 bases map to TRBD1. The CDR3 sequence is 16 residues long. The V segment lost 0 bases and the J segment 1 base; nucleotides outside the gene matches: 2. Germline loops: CDR1 SGHRS, CDR2 YFSETQ. DNA of the CDR3: TGCGCCAGCAGCTTGGGACAGGGGAAAACTAATGAAAAACTGTTTTTT. Translation gives CASSLGQGKTNEKLFF.

The V call is TRBV6-5, the J call TRBJ2-7; 7 nucleotides agree with TRBD2. The V segment lost 5 bases and the J segment 3 bases; nucleotides outside the gene matches: 10. The CDR3 has 15 residues. Germline V gene data show CDR1 as MNHEY and CDR2 as SVGAGI. The CDR3 DNA reads as TGTGCCAGCAGTCCCCCGTCAGCGGGGCACTACGAGCAGTACTTC. This translates into CASSPPSAGHYEQYF.

The V gene is TRBV19, the J gene TRBJ2-7; tentatively, D is TRBD2 (5 bases). The CDR3 consists of 13 residues. Germline-derived CDR1 and CDR2 are LNHDA and SQIVND (reference sequence). Trimming pared 5 bases from V and 1 base from J, leaving 9 bases between. CDR3 loop: CASSYRGSYEQYF. CDR3 DNA sequence: TGTGCCAGTAGTTACAGAGGGTCCTACGAGCAGTACTTC.

The rearrangement joins TRBV12-5 to TRBJ2-5, with 11 positions matching TRBD1. Trimming took 3 bases from V and 1 from J; bases not matched to a gene: 7. The CDR3 sequence is 17 residues long. Looked up from germline, CDR1 is LGHNT and CDR2 is FRNRAP. CDR3 sequence reads: CASGFSPGTGGQETQYF. The CDR3 region has the DNA TGTGCTAGTGGTTTCTCACCCGGGACAGGGGGCCAAGAGACCCAGTACTTC. The full variable domain, with the rest looked up from reference TRBV12-5 and TRBJ2-5, is DARVTQTPRHKVTEMGQEVTMRCQPILGHNTVFWYRQTMMQGLELLAYFRNRAPLDDSGMPKDRFSAEMPDATLATLKIQPSEPRDSAVYFCASGFSPGTGGQETQYFGPGTRLLVL.

V usage is TRBV2 and J usage is TRBJ1-1; D perhaps matches TRBD1 (5 bases). V gave up 9 bases and J gave up 1 base, with 9 bases separating them. Germline V lookup: CDR1 SNHLY, CDR2 FYNNEI. The CDR3 loop spans 12 amino acids. For the CDR3, the DNA is TGTGCCAGTGGGAGGGGGAACACTGAAGCTTTCTTT. Translation gives CASGRGNTEAFF.